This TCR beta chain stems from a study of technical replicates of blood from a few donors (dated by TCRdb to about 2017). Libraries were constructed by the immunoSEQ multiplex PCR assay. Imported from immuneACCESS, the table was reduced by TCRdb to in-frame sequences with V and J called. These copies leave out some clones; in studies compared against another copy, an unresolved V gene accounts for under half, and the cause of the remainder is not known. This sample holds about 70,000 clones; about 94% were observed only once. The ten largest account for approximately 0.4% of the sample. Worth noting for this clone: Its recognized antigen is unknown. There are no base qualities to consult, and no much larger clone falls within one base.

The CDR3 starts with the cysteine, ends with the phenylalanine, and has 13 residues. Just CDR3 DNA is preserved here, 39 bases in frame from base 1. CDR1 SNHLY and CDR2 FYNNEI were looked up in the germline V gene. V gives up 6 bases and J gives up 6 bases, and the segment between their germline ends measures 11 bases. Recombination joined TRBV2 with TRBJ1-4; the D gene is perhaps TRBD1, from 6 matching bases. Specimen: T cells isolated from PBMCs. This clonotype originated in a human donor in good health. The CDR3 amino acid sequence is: CASRAPGDEKLFF. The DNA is TGTGCCAGCAGGGCCCCAGGGGATGAAAAACTGTTTTTT.